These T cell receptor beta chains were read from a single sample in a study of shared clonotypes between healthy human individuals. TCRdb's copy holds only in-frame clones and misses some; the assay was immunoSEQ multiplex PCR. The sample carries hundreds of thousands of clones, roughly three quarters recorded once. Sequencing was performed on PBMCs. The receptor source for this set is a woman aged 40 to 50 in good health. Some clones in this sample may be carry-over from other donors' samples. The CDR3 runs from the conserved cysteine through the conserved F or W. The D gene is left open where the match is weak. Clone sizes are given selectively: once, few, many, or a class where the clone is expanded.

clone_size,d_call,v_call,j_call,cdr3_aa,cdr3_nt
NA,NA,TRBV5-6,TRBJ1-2,CASSLADLGGGYTF,TGTGCCAGCAGCTTGGCCGATCTTGGAGGGGGCTACACCTTC
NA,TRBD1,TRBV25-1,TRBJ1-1,CASSPLNDRGLKTEAFF,TGTGCCAGCAGTCCCCTAAACGACAGGGGGCTAAAAACTGAAGCTTTCTTT
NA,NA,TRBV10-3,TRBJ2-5,CAILEGNQEAQYF,TGTGCCATCCTAGAAGGCAACCAAGAGGCCCAGTACTTC
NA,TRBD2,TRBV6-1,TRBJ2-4,CASSELISRLAGGGAKNIQYF,TGTGCCAGCAGTGAACTCATTTCAAGGCTAGCGGGAGGGGGGGCCAAAAACATTCAGTACTTC
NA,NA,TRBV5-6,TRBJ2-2,CASSLVTGLRNTGELFF,TGTGCCAGCAGCTTGGTAACGGGGCTAAGGAACACCGGGGAGCTGTTTTTT
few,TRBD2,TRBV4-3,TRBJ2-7,CASSPGTSGSVYEQYF,TGCGCCAGCAGCCCAGGGACTAGCGGGAGTGTCTACGAGCAGTACTTC
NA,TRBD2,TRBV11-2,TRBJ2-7,CASSHGRTFYEQYF,TGTGCCAGCAGCCACGGGAGGACTTTCTACGAGCAGTACTTC
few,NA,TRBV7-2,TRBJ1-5,CASSLAGMRPQHF,TGTGCCAGCAGCTTAGCAGGGATGAGGCCCCAGCATTTT
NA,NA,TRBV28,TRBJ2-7,CASSVLAVEYEQYF,TGTGCCAGCAGTGTGCTGGCGGTGGAGTACGAGCAGTACTTC
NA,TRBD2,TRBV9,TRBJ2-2,CASSVGTSGSTGELFF,TGTGCCAGCAGCGTGGGGACTAGCGGGAGCACCGGGGAGCTGTTTTTT
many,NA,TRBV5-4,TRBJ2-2,CASRPGRGAGGELFF,TGTGCCAGCAGGCCCGGCCGGGGGGCCGGGGGGGAGCTGTTTTTT
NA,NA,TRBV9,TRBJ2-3,CASSVDQTDTQYF,TGTGCCAGCAGCGTAGATCAAACAGATACGCAGTATTTT
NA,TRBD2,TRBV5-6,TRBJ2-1,CASSPGTSGSRQFF,TGTGCCAGCAGCCCTGGGACTAGCGGGAGCAGGCAGTTCTTC
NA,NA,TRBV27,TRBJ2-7,CASSTARGSYEQYF,TGTGCCAGCAGTACCGCTCGGGGATCCTACGAGCAGTACTTC
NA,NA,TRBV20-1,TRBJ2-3,CSVPGDTQYF,TGCAGTGTTCCAGGGGATACGCAGTATTTT
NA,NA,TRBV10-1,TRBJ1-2,CASSEARLYGYTF,TGCGCCAGCAGTGAGGCAAGACTCTATGGCTACACCTTC
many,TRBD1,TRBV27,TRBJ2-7,CASSYRQGYEQYF,TGTGCCAGCAGTTATCGACAGGGTTACGAGCAGTACTTC
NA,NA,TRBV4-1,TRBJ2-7,CASSHGGSSYEQYF,TGCGCCAGCAGCCACGGGGGTAGCTCCTACGAGCAGTACTTC
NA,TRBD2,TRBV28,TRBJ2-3,CASSSVGTSGIGWTDTQYF,TGTGCCAGCAGTTCTGTTGGGACTAGCGGGATCGGTTGGACAGATACGCAGTATTTT
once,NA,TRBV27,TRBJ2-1,CASSFGNEQFF,TGTGCCAGCAGTTTTGGCAATGAGCAGTTCTTC
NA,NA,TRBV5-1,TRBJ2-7,CASSSPTAAVYEQYF,TGCGCCAGCAGCTCCCCCACGGCCGCCGTTTACGAGCAGTACTTC
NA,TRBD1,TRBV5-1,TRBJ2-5,CASSWDRVGETQYF,TGCGCCAGCAGCTGGGACAGGGTTGGAGAGACCCAGTACTTC
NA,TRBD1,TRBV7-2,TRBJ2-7,CASTLDLGGPYEQYF,TGTGCCAGCACTTTAGACCTAGGGGGCCCTTACGAGCAGTACTTC
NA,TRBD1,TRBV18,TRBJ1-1,CASSPVTAPDRGPMNTEAFF,TGTGCCAGCTCACCAGTGACGGCCCCAGACAGGGGGCCCATGAACACTGAAGCTTTCTTT
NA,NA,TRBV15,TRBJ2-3,CATSRAKGSTDTQYF,TGTGCCACCAGCAGAGCCAAGGGGAGCACAGATACGCAGTATTTT
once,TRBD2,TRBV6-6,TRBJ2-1,CASSETSVNEQFF,TGTGCCAGCAGCGAAACTAGCGTCAATGAGCAGTTCTTC
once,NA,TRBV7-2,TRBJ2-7,CASSRDHYEQYF,TGTGCCAGCAGCAGGGATCACTACGAGCAGTACTTC
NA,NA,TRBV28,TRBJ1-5,CASSPPTGQIAPQHF,TGTGCCAGCAGTCCACCGACAGGCCAAATCGCGCCCCAGCATTTT
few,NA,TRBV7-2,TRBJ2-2,CASSPTTNTGELFF,TGTGCCAGCAGCCCGACAACGAACACCGGGGAGCTGTTTTTT
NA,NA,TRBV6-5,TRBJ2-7,CASSYRGDSYEQYF,TGTGCCAGCAGTTACAGGGGGGACAGCTACGAGCAGTACTTC
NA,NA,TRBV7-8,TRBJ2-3,CASSPSRDIRTDTQYF,TGTGCCAGCAGCCCTTCGCGGGACATCCGCACAGATACGCAGTATTTT
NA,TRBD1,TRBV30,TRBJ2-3,CAWDQGQGDTQYF,TGTGCCTGGGACCAAGGACAGGGCGATACGCAGTATTTT
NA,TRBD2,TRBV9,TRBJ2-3,CASSVELAGPTAQYF,TGTGCCAGCAGCGTAGAACTAGCGGGGCCTACGGCGCAGTATTTT
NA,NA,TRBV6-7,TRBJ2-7,CASSYSKLETGYPYEQYF,TGTGCCAGCAGTTACTCGAAGTTGGAAACGGGATACCCCTACGAGCAGTACTTC
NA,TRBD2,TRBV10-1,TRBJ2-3,CASIPGLAGASTDTQYF,TGCGCCAGCATTCCGGGACTAGCGGGAGCGAGCACAGATACGCAGTATTTT
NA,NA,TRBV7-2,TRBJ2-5,CASSLAPTRGQETQYF,TGTGCCAGCAGCTTAGCGCCCACAAGGGGCCAAGAGACCCAGTACTTC
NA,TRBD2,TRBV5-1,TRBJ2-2,CASSLVASGSTGELFF,TGCGCCAGCAGCTTGGTGGCTAGCGGGAGCACCGGGGAGCTGTTTTTT
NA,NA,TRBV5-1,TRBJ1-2,CASSLDNSNYGYTF,TGCGCCAGCAGCTTGGACAACTCTAACTATGGCTACACCTTC
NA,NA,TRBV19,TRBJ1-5,CASSTGYNQPQHF,TGTGCCAGTAGTACAGGGTACAATCAGCCCCAGCATTTT
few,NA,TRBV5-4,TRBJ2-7,CASSFGGLYEQYF,TGTGCCAGCAGCTTTGGGGGACTCTACGAGCAGTACTTC
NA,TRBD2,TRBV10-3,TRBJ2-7,CAISDSSGRGYEQYF,TGTGCCATCAGTGATTCTAGCGGGAGGGGCTACGAGCAGTACTTC